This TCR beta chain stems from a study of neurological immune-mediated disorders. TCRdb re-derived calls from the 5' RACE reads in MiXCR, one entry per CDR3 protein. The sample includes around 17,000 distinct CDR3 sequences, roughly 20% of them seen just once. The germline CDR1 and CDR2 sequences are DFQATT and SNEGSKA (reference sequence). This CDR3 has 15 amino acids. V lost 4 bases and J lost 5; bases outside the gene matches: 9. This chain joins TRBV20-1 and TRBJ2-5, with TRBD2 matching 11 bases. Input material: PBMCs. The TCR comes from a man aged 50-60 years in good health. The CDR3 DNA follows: TGCAGTGCTACCGGGACTAGCGGTCTAGGGGAGACCCAGTACTTC. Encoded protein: CSATGTSGLGETQYF.